What follows describes a single T cell receptor beta chain. The antigen is undetermined. The data stem from a study of cytomegalovirus exposure and HLA in healthy donors. Turning to the study itself: Unique TCRs numbering 75 million to 95 million, obtained from HLA-typed donors, made up an early data release.

Primers: 60 Vbeta forward and 13 Jbeta reverse. Methods used by the authors: An analysis performed later counted about 80 million unique TCR beta chains (approximately 11 million of them shared). Sequenced by immunoSEQ multiplex PCR; TCRdb stores in-frame clones only, minus some. D and trimming come from the DNA, and the V and J calls and clone size come from that table. The data hold approximately 150,000 clones, with roughly 10% observed a single time. Per germline, CDR1 MNHEY and CDR2 SMNVEV (reference sequence). The length of the CDR3 is 12 residues. V was cut by 5 bases and J by 6 bases, with 10 bases left in between. Findings and caveats of the study: Researchers had no immune exposure information except CMV serostatus available. As a later analysis showed, several of the most significant clusters appeared to be linked to common viral pathogens.

This TCR derives from a male donor in good health and CMV-seronegative. Material for sequencing was PBMCs. The chain has TRBV27 and TRBJ1-2; D gene ambiguous. The DNA for the CDR3 is TGTGCCAGCAGTCATCAGGATGATGGCTACACCTTC. Protein: CASSHQDDGYTF.